The clone carrying this T cell receptor beta chain occurred a few times. Its antigen is currently unknown. The data derive from a study of identical twins. Per germline, CDR1 SGHVS and CDR2 FNYEAQ. The CDR3 spans 16 residues. After removal of 0 bases from V and 1 base from J, the junction contained 2 bases not matched to a gene. Study-level points and caveats: Abundant cord blood beta clonotypes carried fewer insertions; memory repertoires showed none. Out-of-frame beta sequences exhibited a weaker degree of excess twin sharing.

TCRdb processed the 5' RACE reads anew with MiXCR; each CDR3 protein has one entry. The data show around 550,000 distinct CDR3 sequences, roughly 15% seen once. This sample also appeared in a second study, on yellow fever vaccine responses in identical twins.

The material sequenced was CD4+ T cells sorted from blood. This clonotype originated in a woman under 30 in good health. J is TRBJ2-3 and V is TRBV7-6; 9 bases map to TRBD2. CDR3 in DNA: TGTGCCAGCAGCTTAGCAGTAGCGGGAGGCACAGATACGCAGTATTTT. This translates into CASSLAVAGGTDTQYF.